These 28 T cell receptor beta chains were all obtained from the same sample, sequenced in a study of shared clonotypes between healthy human individuals. TCRdb's copy holds only in-frame clones and misses some; the assay was immunoSEQ multiplex PCR. Of some 2 million clones detected, 85% to 95% appear once; the ten largest clones hold 0.13%. Sequencing input: naive CD4+ T cells sorted from blood. Subset defined: CD45RA+ positively selected. These receptors originate from a man aged 18 to 29 in good health.

About this clone: The sample carries other DNA sequences with the same CDR3. The J gene is TRBJ1-1, the V gene TRBV19; D is possibly TRBD1 (5 bases). Germline V gene lookup returns CDR1 LNHDA and CDR2 SQIVND (reference sequence). This CDR3 spans 14 amino acids. The ends were cut back, 1 base at V and 0 bases at J, with 6 bases in the middle. The CDR3 DNA follows: TGTGCCAGTAGTATAGGACAGTTGAACACTGAAGCTTTCTTT. Translation: CASSIGQLNTEAFF.

The CDR3 sequence is CASSPEPAGGVGELFF. The CDR3 DNA sequence: TGTGCCAGCAGCCCCGAGCCCGCGGGAGGGGTCGGGGAGCTGTTTTTT. V usage is TRBV5-4 and J usage is TRBJ2-2, with 9 positions matching TRBD2. V shed 4 bases and J 7 bases; nucleotides not matched to a gene: 11. Germline CDR1 reads SGHNT; CDR2 reads YYREEE (reference sequence). The CDR3 totals 16 residues.

The chain has TRBV5-4 and TRBJ2-7, with 8 bases matching TRBD1. Losses at the gene ends were 4 bases for V and 2 bases for J; bases not matched to a gene: 8. This CDR3 contains 15 residues. Germline V CDR1 and CDR2: SGHNT, YYREEE (reference sequence). The CDR3 loop reads CASSRVEDRAYEQYF. The CDR3, as DNA: TGTGCCAGCAGCAGAGTCGAGGACAGGGCCTACGAGCAGTACTTC.

This CDR3 is CASSEGGFQETQYF. CDR3 DNA: TGTGCCAGCAGCGAAGGGGGTTTCCAAGAGACCCAGTACTTC. J is TRBJ2-5 and V is TRBV9, with D perhaps matching TRBD1 (6 bases). The germline CDR1 and CDR2 sequences are SGDLS and YYNGEE. The CDR3 totals 14 residues. V lost 3 bases to trimming and J lost 1 base, with 10 bases between them.

The chain combines TRBV19 with TRBJ1-1, with D uncertain. Germline-derived CDR1 and CDR2 are LNHDA and SQIVND (reference sequence). This CDR3 contains 15 residues. V was pared by 3 bases and J by 6 bases, with 17 bases between. The CDR3 protein is CASSIKGQPSSEAFF. CDR3 nucleotides: TGTGCCAGTAGTATTAAAGGGCAGCCGAGCTCTGAAGCTTTCTTT.

The CDR3 spells CASSLEPGLRENEQFF. In DNA form, the CDR3 reads TGCGCCAGCAGCCTGGAACCGGGACTCCGGGAAAATGAGCAGTTCTTC. The chain uses TRBV5-1 and TRBJ2-1, with D possibly TRBD2 on 6 matching bases. V dropped 4 bases and J dropped 7 bases, with 21 bases sitting between them. There are 16 residues in the CDR3. Germline CDR1 SGHRS, CDR2 YFSETQ.

This chain links TRBV10-3 with TRBJ2-2, with D maybe TRBD1 (6 bases). The germline V and J ends were trimmed by 5 bases and 6 bases, with 19 bases remaining between them. The CDR3 runs to 16 residues. Germline V gene lookup returns CDR1 ENHRY and CDR2 SYGVKD. The CDR3 nucleotides are TGTGCCATCAGTCCACGACAGGCCTTTGAGGCCGGGGAGCTGTTTTTT. Translation gives CAISPRQAFEAGELFF.

This rearrangement joins TRBV10-3 to TRBJ1-1, with 7 bases identical to TRBD1. This CDR3 is 16 amino acids long. CDR1 ENHRY and CDR2 SYGVKD come from the germline V gene. Unmatched junction bases numbered 4, after V lost 0 bases and J lost 0 bases. The chain's CDR3 is CAISESQGQLNTEAFF. In nucleotides, the CDR3 is TGTGCCATCAGTGAGTCGCAGGGACAGCTGAACACTGAAGCTTTCTTT.

This clone appeared a single time. The chain recombines TRBV29-1 with TRBJ2-7, with 9 bases matching TRBD2. The CDR3 is 17 amino acids. V lost 4 bases and J lost 6; bases outside the gene matches: 19. In germline, CDR1 is SQVTM, CDR2 ANQGSEA. The CDR3: CSVGGASAGGPEGEQYF. Written as DNA, the CDR3 is TGCAGCGTTGGTGGGGCTAGTGCGGGAGGGCCGGAGGGCGAGCAGTACTTC.

About this clone itself: In the same sample, other DNA sequences code for this CDR3. The chain recombines TRBV5-6 with TRBJ2-5; D is uncertain. V was pared by 0 bases and J by 4 bases, with 7 bases between. The CDR3 extends over 13 amino acids. Germline V lookup: CDR1 SGHDT, CDR2 YYEEEE. CDR3 loop: CASSLDRRETQYF. The CDR3 nucleotides read TGTGCCAGCAGCTTGGACAGACGAGAGACCCAGTACTTC.

Details on this clone: Distinct nucleotide sequences in the sample also encode this CDR3. V and J are TRBV10-3 and TRBJ2-3; tentatively, D is TRBD1 or TRBD2 (5 bases each). CDR3 length: 15 amino acids. V lost 3 bases, J lost 0 bases, and 10 bases lay in between. Germline assignment: CDR1 ENHRY and CDR2 SYGVKD. CDR3 protein: CAISESGTSTDTQYF. The DNA for the CDR3 is TGTGCCATCAGTGAAAGTGGGACCAGCACAGATACGCAGTATTTT.

Comment on this clone: The sample contains more than one DNA sequence encoding this CDR3. This chain links TRBV5-4 with TRBJ1-3, with a possible D match to TRBD1 (5 bases). Germline values: CDR1 SGHNT, CDR2 YYREEE (reference sequence). The ends were cut back, 0 bases at V and 2 bases at J, with 9 bases in the middle. CDR3 length: 15 residues. The CDR3 DNA reads TGTGCCAGCAGCTTGGGGGGCGCGGCTGGAAACACCATATATTTT. It translates to CASSLGGAAGNTIYF.

In regard to this clone: Other DNA variants within this sample encode the same CDR3. The rearrangement links TRBV6-5 to TRBJ1-1; possible D gene TRBD1, 5 bases. The CDR3 covers 14 residues. Trimming took off 7 bases at V and 2 bases at J, with 14 bases between the two ends. The germline V gene encodes CDR1 MNHEY and CDR2 SVGAGI. The CDR3 nucleotides read TGTGCCAGCACTAGGGGATCGGGAAACACTGAAGCTTTCTTT. It yields the protein CASTRGSGNTEAFF.

The J gene is TRBJ1-2, the V gene TRBV7-9; D gene uncertain. The length of the CDR3 is 12 residues. Deletions cut 6 bases from V and 4 bases from J, with 9 bases between. Germline V lookup: CDR1 SEHNR, CDR2 FQNEAQ (reference sequence). The CDR3 sequence: CASSSEGYGYTF. CDR3 nucleotides: TGTGCCAGCAGTAGTGAGGGCTATGGCTACACCTTC.

The chain links TRBV2 to TRBJ2-5; D is undetermined. V lost 6 bases and J 0 bases, leaving 11 bases between the germline ends. This CDR3 comprises 14 residues. Germline V lookup: CDR1 SNHLY, CDR2 FYNNEI. CDR3 loop: CASSPVRDQETQYF. The CDR3 DNA reads as TGTGCCAGCAGCCCCGTACGGGACCAAGAGACCCAGTACTTC.

The chain employs TRBV2 and TRBJ2-2, with no clear D. CDR1 and CDR2 from the germline V gene are SNHLY and FYNNEI. V was clipped by 7 bases and J by 1 base, with 13 bases between them. The CDR3 consists of 15 residues. The DNA of the CDR3 is TGTGCCAGCATATACTCACTGCTGAACACCGGGGAGCTGTTTTTT. Encoded protein: CASIYSLLNTGELFF.

J is TRBJ2-5 and V is TRBV30; 9 bases map to TRBD2. The CDR3 totals 14 residues. Germline loops: CDR1 GTSNPN, CDR2 SVGIG (reference sequence). The trim removed 2 bases at V and 6 bases at J, leaving 7 bases unmatched. CDR3 nucleotides: TGTGCCTGGAGTCAGCTAGCGGGGCCTAAGACCCAGTACTTC. Translation gives CAWSQLAGPKTQYF.

The table lists this clone with a count of one. CDR3 region: CASSSSGKQETQYF. CDR3 nucleotides: TGTGCCAGCAGCTCCAGCGGGAAACAAGAGACCCAGTACTTC. This sequence joins TRBV7-2 and TRBJ2-5; 7 bases line up with TRBD2. V shed 4 bases, J shed 2 bases, and the junction held 4 bases outside the gene matches. Looked up from germline, CDR1 is SGHTA and CDR2 is FQGNSA. The CDR3 spans 14 residues.

CDR3: CASSPPAQLYGYTF. CDR3 nucleotides: TGTGCCAGCTCACCACCAGCACAGCTCTATGGCTACACCTTC. The chain couples TRBV18 to TRBJ1-2; unclear D gene. The CDR3 is 14 residues long. The germline gives CDR1 KGHSH, CDR2 LQKENI. Trimming removed 0 bases from V and 4 bases from J, with 9 bases in between.

This chain connects TRBV2 to TRBJ1-3; possible D gene TRBD1, 5 bases. V shed 5 bases and J shed 0 bases, with 11 bases lying between them. Per germline, CDR1 SNHLY and CDR2 FYNNEI. The CDR3 loop spans 15 amino acids. CDR3 amino acids: CASSTGPISGNTIYF. The CDR3 DNA sequence: TGTGCCAGCAGTACAGGTCCCATCTCTGGAAACACCATATATTTT.

The chain recombines TRBV5-4 with TRBJ1-6, with 7 bases aligning to TRBD1. The ends lost 2 bases at V and 7 bases at J; junction bases unmatched: 3. The CDR3 consists of 14 residues. Germline loops: CDR1 SGHNT, CDR2 YYREEE (reference sequence). The CDR3 reads CASSLRDRNSPLHF. CDR3 coding DNA: TGTGCCAGCAGCTTACGGGACAGAAATTCACCCCTCCACTTT.

The chain uses TRBV20-1 and TRBJ2-5; D may be TRBD1 (6 bases). The end of the DNA is better explained by TRBJ2-7, so the J call may be wrong. The length of the CDR3 is 11 residues. Germline-derived CDR1 and CDR2 are DFQATT and SNEGSKA (reference sequence). The CDR3 region has the DNA TGCAGTGCTACCAAGGGGGACGAGCAGTACTTC. This gives the protein CSATKGDEQYF.

This clone was observed a single time. V and J are TRBV5-6 and TRBJ2-3, with D unresolved. In germline, CDR1 is SGHDT, CDR2 YYEEEE. V was shortened by 3 bases and J by 6 bases, with 14 bases between the two germline ends. This CDR3 has 14 residues. CDR3 sequence reads: CASSWDFMADTQYF. The CDR3 region has the DNA TGTGCCAGCAGCTGGGATTTTATGGCGGATACGCAGTATTTT.

The chain recombines TRBV7-2 with TRBJ2-1; D is possibly TRBD2 (6 bases). Trimming took 5 bases from V and 5 from J, leaving 16 bases between them. This CDR3 is built from 15 residues. Looked up from germline, CDR1 is SGHTA and CDR2 is FQGNSA. CDR3 residues: CASSKTPGRHNEQFF. Written as DNA, the CDR3 is TGTGCCAGCAGCAAAACACCAGGGAGGCACAATGAGCAGTTCTTC.

The V and J genes are TRBV18 and TRBJ2-1, with D perhaps TRBD1 (5 bases). CDR1 is KGHSH and CDR2 is LQKENI in the germline V gene. Trimming removed 1 base from V and 0 bases from J, with 7 bases in between. The CDR3 covers 15 residues. This CDR3 reads CASSPQGYSYNEQFF. CDR3 nucleotides: TGTGCCAGCTCACCACAGGGGTACTCCTACAATGAGCAGTTCTTC.

The sample holds one count of this clone. V is TRBV4-2 and J is TRBJ1-5, with D unclear. V gave up 4 bases and J gave up 2 bases, with 12 bases separating them. This CDR3 is 15 amino acids long. Looked up from germline, CDR1 is LGHNA and CDR2 is YNFKEQ. This chain's CDR3 is CASSRIGEGNQPQHF. As DNA, the CDR3 is TGTGCCAGCAGCCGAATCGGGGAAGGCAATCAGCCCCAGCATTTT.

The CDR3 coding sequence is TGTGCCAGCAGCTTGGAGGCCCGATCGGCGAAGTATTCCTACGAGCAGTACTTC. Translating gives CASSLEARSAKYSYEQYF. The chain employs TRBV5-5 and TRBJ2-7; D remains ambiguous. This CDR3 has 18 residues. The germline gives CDR1 SGHKS, CDR2 YYEKEE (reference sequence). Trimming pared 0 bases from V and 1 base from J, leaving 20 bases between. Looking up the rest from reference TRBV5-5 and TRBJ2-7 gives the full variable domain: DAGVTQSPTHLIKTRGQQVTLRCSPISGHKSVSWYQQVLGQGPQFIFQYYEKEERGRGNFPDRFSARQFPNYSSELNVNALLLGDSALYLCASSLEARSAKYSYEQYFGPGTRLTVT.

The chain joins TRBV19 to TRBJ1-1; TRBD1 is a possible D gene (6 bases). Germline lookup yields CDR1 LNHDA and CDR2 SQIVND (reference sequence). The CDR3 is 16 amino acids. Trimming removed 4 bases from V and 1 base from J, with 16 bases in between. The CDR3 nucleotides read TGTGCCAGTAGTAAGGACCGATTCAGGGGGAACACTGAAGCTTTCTTT. Translation: CASSKDRFRGNTEAFF.